This entry lists 20 T cell receptor beta chains sequenced from one sample in a study of T cells after yellow fever vaccination. TCRdb ran MiXCR on the 5' RACE reads and lists one entry per CDR3 protein. This sample has roughly 400,000 distinct CDR3 sequences, with roughly a sixth found just once. The sample was PBMCs, taken before the yellow fever booster vaccination. Receptor source: a man aged 18 to 30 who received the YFV17D yellow fever vaccine.

Only a few counts were recorded for this clonotype. V gene TRBV5-1 combines with J gene TRBJ2-3; D possibly uses TRBD1 or TRBD2 (5 bases each). This CDR3 comprises 16 residues. Per the germline V gene, CDR1 is SGHRS and CDR2 is YFSETQ. Trimming shortened V by 4 bases and J by 0 bases, and 15 bases separated the two germline ends. Here the CDR3 reads CASSLGRTSSTDTQYF. The CDR3 DNA reads as TGCGCCAGCAGCCTGGGACGGACCTCTAGCACAGATACGCAGTATTTT.

This clonotype has just a few counts. The rearrangement links TRBV20-1 to TRBJ2-7, with 7 bases matching TRBD2. V was clipped by 7 bases and J by 2 bases; unmatched bases: 8. Germline CDR1 DFQATT, CDR2 SNEGSKA (reference sequence). The CDR3 spans 13 residues. The CDR3 loop reads CSVWRAGAYEQYF. CDR3 nucleotide sequence: TGCAGTGTTTGGCGGGCGGGGGCCTACGAGCAGTACTTC.

This clonotype has a handful of counts. This chain connects TRBV20-1 to TRBJ2-7, with TRBD1 identical over 8 bases. V shed 6 bases and J 2 bases; nucleotides not matched to a gene: 6. CDR3 length: 13 residues. From germline, CDR1 is DFQATT and CDR2 SNEGSKA (reference sequence). The CDR3 DNA reads TGCAGTGCAAGGGACAGGACCACCTACGAGCAGTACTTC. It translates to CSARDRTTYEQYF.

The genes are TRBV6-2 or TRBV6-3 and TRBJ2-7; TRBD1 matches 7 bases. The CDR3 is 12 residues long. V gave up 8 bases and J gave up 5 bases; unmatched junction bases: 6. Germline V gene sequence: CDR1 MNHEY, CDR2 SVGEGT. The DNA for the CDR3 is TGTGCCAGCGCCCAGACAGGGCACGAGCAGTACGTC. Translation gives CASAQTGHEQYV.

This clonotype came up a few times. The chain combines TRBV7-6 with TRBJ2-3, with TRBD2 matching over 12 bases. The ends lost 5 bases at V and 3 bases at J; junction bases unmatched: 6. This CDR3 has 16 amino acids. CDR1 is SGHVS, CDR2 FNYEAQ, per germline. This CDR3 is CASSAGLAGFTDTQYF. The CDR3 bases are TGTGCCAGCAGCGCAGGACTAGCGGGGTTTACAGATACGCAGTATTTT.

The chain recombines TRBV7-9 with TRBJ2-5; D perhaps matches TRBD1 (5 bases). Germline V gives CDR1 SEHNR, CDR2 FQNEAQ (reference sequence). This CDR3 has 15 amino acids. V gave up 4 bases and J gave up 5 bases, with 17 bases separating them. As DNA, the CDR3 is TGTGCCAGCAGCTCCAGCCGGACACCATGGGAGACCCAGTACTTC. Protein sequence: CASSSSRTPWETQYF.

This clonotype showed up just a few times. V and J are TRBV5-1 and TRBJ2-5; D gene ambiguous. The CDR3 contains 15 residues. Germline lookup yields CDR1 SGHRS and CDR2 YFSETQ. V was pared by 1 base and J by 7 bases, with 17 bases between. CDR3 bases: TGCGCCAGCAGCTTGACGGGTATCGCTAGAGGGACCCAGTACTTC. Translation: CASSLTGIARGTQYF.

This clonotype was picked up a small number of times. An end of the junction does not agree with germline; a read error may underlie this. The V and J genes are TRBV7-2 and TRBJ2-1, with 8 bases fitting TRBD2. Germline CDR1 is SGHTA and CDR2 is FQGNSA. The CDR3 is made up of 12 amino acids. The CDR3 DNA is TGTGCCAGCAGTTTAGCGGGGAGGGAGCAGTTCTTC. Its protein product is CASSLAGREQFF.

In this sample, this clonotype turned up a few times. The rearrangement uses TRBV19 and TRBJ2-7, with D possibly matching TRBD2 (6 bases). CDR3 length equals 15 residues. Germline values: CDR1 LNHDA, CDR2 SQIVND (reference sequence). The germline V and J ends were trimmed by 4 bases and 3 bases, with 16 bases remaining between them. CDR3 in amino acids: CASSTLDLEGYEQYF. The DNA for the CDR3 is TGTGCCAGTAGTACCCTTGATTTGGAGGGCTACGAGCAGTACTTC.

The genes are TRBV7-2 and TRBJ2-3, with D uncertain. This CDR3 comprises 15 residues. Trimming pared 2 bases from V and 11 bases from J, leaving 20 bases between. Germline V gene data show CDR1 as SGHTA and CDR2 as FQGNSA. The CDR3 DNA sequence: TGTGCCAGCAGCTTATTCTCCGGCTCTAGTTGGGGGCAGTATTTT. Translated, it gives CASSLFSGSSWGQYF. Based on the CDR3 plus reference TRBV7-2 and TRBJ2-3, the full variable domain is GAGVSQSPSNKVTEKGKDVELRCDPISGHTALYWYRQSLGQGLEFLIYFQGNSAPDKSGLPSDRFSAERTGGSVSTLTIQRTQQEDSAVYLCASSLFSGSSWGQYFGPGTRLTVL.

This clonotype has more than one count but fewer than ten. The rearrangement joins TRBV9 to TRBJ2-3; D remains ambiguous. Germline V lookup: CDR1 SGDLS, CDR2 YYNGEE. V lost 0 bases, J lost 1 base, and 6 bases lay in between. This CDR3 contains 14 residues. The CDR3 reads CASSVDRGTDTQYF. The CDR3 bases are TGTGCCAGCAGCGTAGATAGGGGCACAGATACGCAGTATTTT.

This clonotype was recorded a few times. The V call is TRBV27, the J call TRBJ1-6, with D possibly TRBD1 on 6 matching bases. Germline CDR1 MNHEY, CDR2 SMNVEV (reference sequence). This CDR3 has 17 residues. V lost 5 bases, J lost 6 bases, and 20 bases lay in between. Written as DNA, the CDR3 is TGTGCCAGCAGTCCACGGGGGCTACAGGGTATTAATTCACCCCTCCACTTT. Its translation is CASSPRGLQGINSPLHF.

The chain links TRBV7-8 to TRBJ1-4, with D uncertain. Germline V gives CDR1 SGHVS, CDR2 FQNEAQ. V was shortened by 1 base and J by 6 bases, with 12 bases between the two germline ends. The CDR3 sequence is 15 residues long. CDR3 coding DNA: TGTGCCAGCAGCTTAGGATTAGTCTACGATGAAAAACTGTTTTTT. It specifies CASSLGLVYDEKLFF.

This clonotype has more than one count but fewer than ten. This chain links TRBV5-6 with TRBJ1-1, with 7 positions matching TRBD1. The ends lost 4 bases at V and 6 bases at J; junction bases unmatched: 9. The CDR3 runs to 14 residues. CDR1 and CDR2 (germline): SGHDT, YYEEEE. The DNA of the CDR3 is TGTGCCAGCAGCCCGAGGGGGCTTAGGGCTGAAGCTTTCTTT. Amino acids: CASSPRGLRAEAFF.

This clonotype was detected a few times. The chain carries TRBV27 and TRBJ2-2, with D perhaps assigned TRBD1 or TRBD2 (5 bases each). This CDR3 contains 17 residues. V lost 0 bases, J lost 5 bases, and 16 bases lay in between. CDR1 MNHEY and CDR2 SMNVEV come from the germline V gene (reference sequence). The CDR3 nucleotides read TGTGCCAGCAGTTTATCCCTTTTTCGAGGGGTGACCGGGGAGCTGTTTTTT. Translating gives CASSLSLFRGVTGELFF.

Judged by abundance, this clonotype is medium-sized (0.01 to 0.1%). The chain employs TRBV4-3 and TRBJ2-6; 9 nucleotides line up with TRBD2. The germline CDR1 and CDR2 sequences are LGHNA and YSLEER. V lost 3 bases and J lost 1; bases outside the gene matches: 1. The CDR3 runs to 16 residues. CDR3 sequence: CASSQTSGSGANVLTF. CDR3 sequence (DNA): TGCGCCAGCAGCCAGACTAGCGGTTCTGGGGCCAACGTCCTGACTTTC.

J is TRBJ2-7 and V is TRBV7-9, with 7 bases identical to TRBD1. The CDR3 totals 13 residues. The germline V gene has CDR1 SEHNR and CDR2 FQNEAQ (reference sequence). The J segment lost 2 bases and the V segment lost 5 bases, leaving 3 bases of the junction unmatched. The CDR3: CASSGTETYEQYV. CDR3 in DNA: TGTGCCAGCAGCGGGACAGAGACCTACGAGCAGTACGTC.

This clonotype has a handful of counts. V usage is TRBV6-5 and J usage is TRBJ1-4, with D possibly being TRBD1 (6 bases). The CDR3 extends over 14 amino acids. The germline V gene has CDR1 MNHEY and CDR2 SVGAGI. The V gene lost 5 bases and the J gene lost 5 bases, with 12 bases spanning the gap. CDR3 in amino acids: CASSLRQENEKLFF. The CDR3 nucleotides read TGTGCCAGCAGTCTCCGACAGGAAAATGAAAAACTGTTTTTT.

This clonotype was found a few times. CDR3 sequence: CSAGGLAISEQYF. Written as DNA, the CDR3 is TGCAGTGCAGGGGGGCTAGCGATCTCCGAGCAGTACTTC. The chain couples TRBV20-1 to TRBJ2-7, with D perhaps being TRBD1 or TRBD2 (6 bases each). This CDR3 has 13 residues. CDR1 and CDR2 from the germline V gene are DFQATT and SNEGSKA (reference sequence). The germline V and J ends were trimmed by 6 bases and 6 bases, with 18 bases remaining between them.

The rearrangement uses TRBV7-6 and TRBJ2-5, with TRBD1 matching over 7 bases. Germline CDR1 and CDR2: SGHVS and FNYEAQ. Trimming took 0 bases from V and 7 from J; bases not matched to a gene: 8. The CDR3 has 15 residues. The CDR3 spells CASSLAGTVGGTQYF. The CDR3 DNA follows: TGTGCCAGCAGCTTAGCGGGGACAGTTGGGGGGACCCAGTACTTC.